These T cell receptor beta chains were read from a single sample in a study of blood T cell repertoires in COVID-19. The assay was immunoSEQ multiplex PCR, and TCRdb's table has in-frame clones only and misses some. Of some 390,000 clones in the sample, 85% to 90% are singletons; the top ten hold 1.1%. Sample: PBMCs or T cells enriched from blood (not recorded which). These receptors originate from a man aged 25-45 years who had recovered from COVID-19. Each CDR3 is given with its conserved first and last residue. A D gene is named only where the DNA matches it firmly. Size tells how often a clone was seen (once, few, many) or the class of an expanded clone, and some rows leave it out.

NA	TRBJ2-1	TRBV5-5	TRBD2	TGTGCCAGCAGCCTGACTAGCAACAATGAGCAGTTCTTC	CASSLTSNNEQFF
NA	TRBJ1-5	TRBV11-2	TRBD1	TGTGCCAGCAGCCAGGACAGGACTCAGCCCCAGCATTTT	CASSQDRTQPQHF
NA	TRBJ2-7	TRBV30	TRBD2	TGTGCCTGGAATGGACGGTGGACTAGCGGCAGTGTCTACGAGCAGTACTTC	CAWNGRWTSGSVYEQYF
NA	TRBJ2-1	TRBV25-1	NA	TGTGCCAGCCGCACAGGAGACTTATACAATGAGCAGTTCTTC	CASRTGDLYNEQFF
NA	TRBJ2-3	TRBV10-1	NA	TGCGCCAGCAGTGAGTCCCCCCTTCCCACAGATACGCAGTATTTT	CASSESPLPTDTQYF
NA	TRBJ1-2	TRBV7-9	TRBD1	TGTGCCAGCAGCCCGCCGGGACAGGGTGTCTATGGCTACACCTTC	CASSPPGQGVYGYTF
NA	TRBJ2-3	TRBV30	NA	TGTGCCTGGAGTGTTAGAGATACGCAGTATTTT	CAWSVRDTQYF
NA	TRBJ2-2	TRBV23-1	NA	TGCGCCAGCAGTCACGGACGAACAGGGCACACCGGGGAGCTGTTTTTT	CASSHGRTGHTGELFF
NA	TRBJ2-1	TRBV7-2	TRBD2	TGTGCCAGCAGCTTAGGACAAGCGGGGGCAAATGAGCAGTTCTTC	CASSLGQAGANEQFF
NA	TRBJ1-2	TRBV29-1	NA	TGCAGCGTCCTCAGGGGTAGTGACTATGGCTACACCTTC	CSVLRGSDYGYTF
NA	TRBJ1-1	TRBV29-1	NA	TGCAGCGTTGAAAACCAGGCGCCCACTGAAGCTTTCTTT	CSVENQAPTEAFF
NA	TRBJ1-4	TRBV12-3/TRBV12-4	NA	TGTGCCAGCAGCTTAGGACTTAATGAAAAACTGTTTTTT	CASSLGLNEKLFF
NA	TRBJ1-5	TRBV5-1	TRBD1	TGCGCCAGCAGCTTGGGACAGGGGACCAATCCCATGAAGCCCCAGCATTTT	CASSLGQGTNPMKPQHF
few	TRBJ1-1	TRBV4-1	NA	TGCGCCAGCAGCCAATACGGGAACACTGAAGCTTTCTTT	CASSQYGNTEAFF
once	TRBJ1-2	TRBV18	NA	TGTGCCAGCTCAACAGCTCGGGAAAATGGCTACACCTTC	CASSTARENGYTF
NA	TRBJ1-1	TRBV3-1/TRBV3-2	TRBD1	TGTGCCAGCAGCCAAGACTGGACAGGCCTCGGGGCTGAAGCTTTCTTT	CASSQDWTGLGAEAFF
few	TRBJ1-1	TRBV5-1	NA	TGCGCCAGCAGCTCATCAGGGGAGAACACTGAAGCTTTCTTT	CASSSSGENTEAFF
NA	TRBJ1-2	TRBV7-9	NA	TGTGCCAGCAGCTTTGAGGGCTTTGGATATGGCTACACCTTC	CASSFEGFGYGYTF
NA	TRBJ1-6	TRBV28	TRBD1	TGTGCCAGCCTGCCGGGACAGGGGGGTTCACCCCTCCACTTT	CASLPGQGGSPLHF
NA	TRBJ1-5	TRBV28	TRBD1	TGTGCCAGCAGTCCCCCCGACAGGGCAAATCAGCCCCAGCATTTT	CASSPPDRANQPQHF
NA	TRBJ1-3	TRBV12-5	TRBD1	TGTGCTAGTGGGGTGGGGGACAGGGCTTACTCTGGAAACACCATATATTTT	CASGVGDRAYSGNTIYF
NA	TRBJ1-1	TRBV6-5	NA	TGTGCCAGCAGCTTGGACACCCCGAACACTGAAGCTTTCTTT	CASSLDTPNTEAFF
NA	TRBJ1-5	TRBV28	NA	TGTGCCAGCAGTTTATCCGGGATATATCAGCCCCAGCATTTT	CASSLSGIYQPQHF
NA	TRBJ2-7	TRBV5-1	TRBD2	TGCGCCAGCAGCTTGGAGGTGACTAGCGGGGGGTACTACGAGCAGTACTTC	CASSLEVTSGGYYEQYF
NA	TRBJ2-1	TRBV5-1	NA	TGCGCCAGCAGCTTAGATAGCAGGGGCTATGAGCAGTTCTTC	CASSLDSRGYEQFF
NA	TRBJ2-7	TRBV4-1	TRBD1	TGCGCCAGCAGCCTGACTCGGACAGGGAGTCGCGAGCAGTACTTC	CASSLTRTGSREQYF
NA	TRBJ2-7	TRBV28	TRBD1	TGTGCCAGCAGATCTGGACAGGGATACTACGAGCAGTACTTC	CASRSGQGYYEQYF
NA	TRBJ2-1	TRBV7-2	TRBD2	TGTGCCAGCAGCTTAGCGGGACTAGGAACATACAATGAGCAGTTCTTC	CASSLAGLGTYNEQFF
NA	TRBJ2-2	TRBV9	TRBD1	TGTGCCAGCAGCTTCGGACAGGGGGGTAACACCGGGGAGCTGTTTTTT	CASSFGQGGNTGELFF
NA	TRBJ2-7	TRBV19	NA	TGTGCCAGTAGTATAGTGGATAAGTCGTGGGCCCCCGACGAGCAGTACTTC	CASSIVDKSWAPDEQYF
NA	TRBJ2-2	TRBV7-9	NA	TGTGCCAGCAGCTTAGGGGCGCGGGAGCTGTTTTTT	CASSLGARELFF
NA	TRBJ1-4	TRBV10-3	NA	TGTGCCATCAGCGCGGTCGGGGGAAAAGAAAAACTGTTTTTT	CAISAVGGKEKLFF
once	TRBJ2-7	TRBV5-1	TRBD2	TGCGCCAGCAGCTTAGATGGCCCCGGTGGACTAGCGGCCTCCTACGAGCAGTACTTC	CASSLDGPGGLAASYEQYF
NA	TRBJ2-3	TRBV7-6	NA	TGTGCCAGCAGCCCTGGGGGGGGGCTGACCACAGATACGCAGTATTTT	CASSPGGGLTTDTQYF
NA	TRBJ2-6	TRBV15	NA	TGTGCCACCAGCAGGGACTTTAGCTCTGGGGCCAACGTCCTGACTTTC	CATSRDFSSGANVLTF
NA	TRBJ1-2	TRBV5-8	TRBD1	TGTGCCAGCAGCTTGGAAGGGACAGGGCGTGGCTACACCTTC	CASSLEGTGRGYTF
few	TRBJ2-5	TRBV2	TRBD1	TGTGCCAGCAGTGAAGCGCTCGGGACAGGATTAGAGACCCAGTACTTC	CASSEALGTGLETQYF
NA	TRBJ1-6	TRBV28	TRBD1	TGTGCCAGCAGTTCGCCGGGACAGGGTGAATCACCCCTCCACTTT	CASSSPGQGESPLHF
NA	TRBJ2-7	TRBV11-2	NA	TGTGCCAGCAGCCAAACTAGGGAGAGCTCCTACGAGCAGTACTTC	CASSQTRESSYEQYF
NA	TRBJ2-7	TRBV4-1	NA	TGCGCCAGCAGCCAAGGGCGTAGAGGGAGCGAGCAGTACTTC	CASSQGRRGSEQYF
NA	TRBJ2-7	TRBV5-1	TRBD1	TGCGCCAGCAGCCTACAGGGGGGAAACTACGAGCAGTACTTC	CASSLQGGNYEQYF
NA	TRBJ2-5	TRBV20-1	NA	TGCAGTGCTAGACGAGGAGAGACCCAGTACTTC	CSARRGETQYF
NA	TRBJ2-3	TRBV19	NA	TGTGCCAGTACTTCCCCGGAGACAGATACGCAGTATTTT	CASTSPETDTQYF
NA	TRBJ1-4	TRBV5-1	NA	TGCGCCAGCAGCGTGGGGAGCCGCGCAACTAATGAAAAACTGTTTTTT	CASSVGSRATNEKLFF
NA	TRBJ1-2	TRBV5-5	TRBD1	TGTGCCAGCAGCTTGGAAGGGACAGGGGGAGATGGCTACACCTTC	CASSLEGTGGDGYTF
NA	TRBJ2-7	TRBV7-6	TRBD1	TGTGCCAGCAGCTTAGTCGGGACAGGGCGCTACGAGCAGTACTTC	CASSLVGTGRYEQYF
NA	TRBJ2-1	TRBV5-1	TRBD2	TGCGCCAGCCTAGCGGGTAGCTCCTACAATGAGCAGTTCTTC	CASLAGSSYNEQFF
NA	TRBJ1-2	TRBV7-2	TRBD1	TGTGCCAGCAGTACCGGGACAGGGGTTAACTATGGCTACACCTTC	CASSTGTGVNYGYTF
NA	TRBJ1-1	TRBV18	NA	TGTGCCAGCTCAGTCACAGGGAACACTGAAGCTTTCTTT	CASSVTGNTEAFF
NA	TRBJ2-2	TRBV19	NA	TGTGCCAGTATACGCAAACCCCCACAGGGAGTGTCCGGGGAGCTGTTTTTT	CASIRKPPQGVSGELFF